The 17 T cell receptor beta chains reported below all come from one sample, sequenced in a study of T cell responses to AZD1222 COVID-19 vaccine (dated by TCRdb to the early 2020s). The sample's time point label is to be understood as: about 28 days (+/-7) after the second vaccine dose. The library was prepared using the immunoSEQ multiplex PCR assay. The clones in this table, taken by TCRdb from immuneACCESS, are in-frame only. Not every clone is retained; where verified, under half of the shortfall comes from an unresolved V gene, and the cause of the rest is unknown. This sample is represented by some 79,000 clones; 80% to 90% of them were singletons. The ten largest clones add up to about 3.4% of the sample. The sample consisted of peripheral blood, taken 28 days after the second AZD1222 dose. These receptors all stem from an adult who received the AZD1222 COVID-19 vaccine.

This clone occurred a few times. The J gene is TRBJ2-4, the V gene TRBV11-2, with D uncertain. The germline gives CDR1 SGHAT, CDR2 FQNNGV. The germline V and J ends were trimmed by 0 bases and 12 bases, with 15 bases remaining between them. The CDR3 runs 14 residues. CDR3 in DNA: TGTGCCAGCAGCTTAGACTTTGGGCAGGTGGATCAGTACTTC. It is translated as CASSLDFGQVDQYF.

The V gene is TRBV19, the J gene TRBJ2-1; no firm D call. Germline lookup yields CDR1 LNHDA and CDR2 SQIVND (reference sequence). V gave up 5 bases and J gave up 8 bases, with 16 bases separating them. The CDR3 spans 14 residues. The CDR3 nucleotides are TGTGCCAGTAGTGAACGGGCCACTCTCGATGAGCAGTTCTTC. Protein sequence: CASSERATLDEQFF.

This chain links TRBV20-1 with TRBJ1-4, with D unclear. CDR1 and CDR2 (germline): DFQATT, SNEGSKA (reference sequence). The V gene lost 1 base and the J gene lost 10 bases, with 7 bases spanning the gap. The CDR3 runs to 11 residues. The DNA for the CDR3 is TGCAGTGCTAGAGGGTTTGGAAAACTGTTTTTT. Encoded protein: CSARGFGKLFF.

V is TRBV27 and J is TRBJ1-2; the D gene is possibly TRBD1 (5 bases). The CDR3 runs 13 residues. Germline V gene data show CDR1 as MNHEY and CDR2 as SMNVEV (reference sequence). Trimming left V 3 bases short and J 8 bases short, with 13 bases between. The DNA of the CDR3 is TGTGCCAGCAGTTTGGGGTCCCGGGGGGGCTACACCTTC. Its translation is CASSLGSRGGYTF.

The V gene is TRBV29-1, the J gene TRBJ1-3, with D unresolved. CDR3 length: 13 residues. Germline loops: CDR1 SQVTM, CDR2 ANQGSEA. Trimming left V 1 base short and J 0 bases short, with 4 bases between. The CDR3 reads CSVEAVSGNTIYF. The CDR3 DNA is TGCAGCGTTGAAGCGGTCTCTGGAAACACCATATATTTT. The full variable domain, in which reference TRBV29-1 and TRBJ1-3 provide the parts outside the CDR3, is SAVISQKPSRDICQRGTSLTIQCQVDSQVTMMFWYRQQPGQSLTLIATANQGSEATYESGFVIDKFPISRPNLTFSTLTVSNMSPEDSSIYLCSVEAVSGNTIYFGEGSWLTVV.

The CDR3 sequence: CASSQDTKGAAQPQHF. As DNA, the CDR3 is TGTGCCAGCAGCCAAGATACGAAGGGGGCAGCTCAGCCCCAGCATTTT. The chain has TRBV4-2 and TRBJ1-5, with 7 bases lining up with TRBD1. The germline gives CDR1 LGHNA, CDR2 YNFKEQ. The CDR3 has 16 amino acids. The ends lost 0 bases at V and 6 bases at J; junction bases unmatched: 8.

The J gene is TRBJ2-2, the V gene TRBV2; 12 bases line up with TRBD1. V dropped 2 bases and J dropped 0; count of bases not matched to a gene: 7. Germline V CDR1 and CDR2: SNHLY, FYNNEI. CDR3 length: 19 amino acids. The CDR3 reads CASSERGQGAVANTGELFF. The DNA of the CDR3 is TGTGCCAGCAGTGAAAGGGGACAGGGGGCAGTAGCGAACACCGGGGAGCTGTTTTTT.

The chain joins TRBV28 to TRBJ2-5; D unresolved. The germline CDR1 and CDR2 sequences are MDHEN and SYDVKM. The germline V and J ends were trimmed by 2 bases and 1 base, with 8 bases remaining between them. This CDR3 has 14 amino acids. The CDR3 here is CASSLNEAQETQYF. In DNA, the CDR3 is TGTGCCAGCAGTTTAAACGAAGCCCAAGAGACCCAGTACTTC. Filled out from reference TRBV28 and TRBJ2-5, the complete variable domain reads DVKVTQSSRYLVKRTGEKVFLECVQDMDHENMFWYRQDPGLGLRLIYFSYDVKMKEKGDIPEGYSVSREKKERFSLILESASTNQTSMYLCASSLNEAQETQYFGPGTRLLVL.

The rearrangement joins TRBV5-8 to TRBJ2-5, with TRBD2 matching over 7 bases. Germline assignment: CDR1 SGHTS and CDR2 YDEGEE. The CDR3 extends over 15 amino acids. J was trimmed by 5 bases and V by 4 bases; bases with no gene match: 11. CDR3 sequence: CASSEKWGGGETQYF. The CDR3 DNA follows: TGTGCCAGCAGCGAAAAATGGGGGGGAGGCGAGACCCAGTACTTC.

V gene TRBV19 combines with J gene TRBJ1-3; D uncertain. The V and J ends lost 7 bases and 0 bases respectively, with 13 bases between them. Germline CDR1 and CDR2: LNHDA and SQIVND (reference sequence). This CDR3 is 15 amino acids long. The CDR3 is CASNLDADSGNTIYF. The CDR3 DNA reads TGTGCCAGTAACCTGGACGCTGACTCTGGAAACACCATATATTTT.

The CDR3 DNA follows: TGCGCCAGCAGCTTGCCCCAAAATTCCCTGAACACTGAAGCTTTCTTT. Protein sequence: CASSLPQNSLNTEAFF. The chain couples TRBV5-1 to TRBJ1-1; D is undetermined. The CDR3 covers 16 residues. Germline values: CDR1 SGHRS, CDR2 YFSETQ. V shed 1 base and J shed 0 bases, with 13 bases lying between them. Looking up the rest from reference TRBV5-1 and TRBJ1-1 gives the full variable domain: KAGVTQTPRYLIKTRGQQVTLSCSPISGHRSVSWYQQTPGQGLQFLFEYFSETQRNKGNFPGRFSGRQFSNSRSEMNVSTLELGDSALYLCASSLPQNSLNTEAFFGQGTRLTVV.

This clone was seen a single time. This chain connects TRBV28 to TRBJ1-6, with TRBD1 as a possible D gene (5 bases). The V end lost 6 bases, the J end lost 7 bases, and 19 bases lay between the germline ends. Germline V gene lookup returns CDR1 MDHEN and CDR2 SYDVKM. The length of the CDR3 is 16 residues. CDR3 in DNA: TGTGCCAGCAGCCAACGGGGACTGGTAAGGAATTCACCCCTCCACTTT. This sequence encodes CASSQRGLVRNSPLHF.

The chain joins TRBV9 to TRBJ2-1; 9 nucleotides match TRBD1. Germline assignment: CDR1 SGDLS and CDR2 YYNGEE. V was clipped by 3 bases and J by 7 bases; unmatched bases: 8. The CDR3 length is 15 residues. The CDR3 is CASSESRDRENEQFF. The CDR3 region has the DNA TGTGCCAGCAGCGAATCCCGGGACAGGGAAAATGAGCAGTTCTTC. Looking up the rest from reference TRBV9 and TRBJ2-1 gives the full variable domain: DSGVTQTPKHLITATGQRVTLRCSPRSGDLSVYWYQQSLDQGLQFLIQYYNGEERAKGNILERFSAQQFPDLHSELNLSSLELGDSALYFCASSESRDRENEQFFGPGTRLTVL.

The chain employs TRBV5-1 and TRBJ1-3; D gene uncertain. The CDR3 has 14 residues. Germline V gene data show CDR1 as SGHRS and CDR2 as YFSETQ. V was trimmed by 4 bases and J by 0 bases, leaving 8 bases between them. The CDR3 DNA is TGCGCCAGCAGCCGCGCGTTCTCTGGAAACACCATATATTTT. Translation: CASSRAFSGNTIYF.

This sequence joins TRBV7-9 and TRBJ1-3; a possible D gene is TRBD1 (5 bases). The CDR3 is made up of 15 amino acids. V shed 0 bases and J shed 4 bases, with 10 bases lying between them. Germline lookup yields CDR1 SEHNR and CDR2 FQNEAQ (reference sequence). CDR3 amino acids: CASSLASGTGNTIYF. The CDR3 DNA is TGTGCCAGCAGCTTAGCTTCTGGGACGGGAAACACCATATATTTT.

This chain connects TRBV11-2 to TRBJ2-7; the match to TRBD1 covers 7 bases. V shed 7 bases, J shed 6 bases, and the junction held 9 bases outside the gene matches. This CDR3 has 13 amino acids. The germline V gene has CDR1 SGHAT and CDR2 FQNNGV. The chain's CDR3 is CASNRDRAREQYF. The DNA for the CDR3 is TGTGCCAGCAACCGCGACAGGGCCCGCGAGCAGTACTTC.

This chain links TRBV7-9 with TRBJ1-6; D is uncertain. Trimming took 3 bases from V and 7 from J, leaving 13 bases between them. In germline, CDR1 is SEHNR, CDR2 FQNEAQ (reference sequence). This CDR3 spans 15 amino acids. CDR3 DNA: TGTGCCAGCAGCTTGGCGGATCGGAGGAATTCACCCCTCCACTTT. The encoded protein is CASSLADRRNSPLHF.